These 25 T cell receptor beta chains were sequenced from one sample in a study of low-dose radiotherapy and immunotherapy resistance in tumors. With TRAV- and TRBV-specific primers, first-strand cDNA was made, covering the alpha and beta chains. Both a constant-region primer and a V-primer adapter served to amplify TCRs across roughly 20 PCR cycles. TCRdb re-analysed the reads in MiXCR, keeping a single row per CDR3 protein. In the table there are under 40,000 distinct CDR3 sequences, under 55% of which are singletons. Specified time point: after trial treatment. Stated treatment: LDRT plus nivolumab, ipilimumab, low-dose cyclophosphamide and aspirin (RACIN trial). The source material was PBMCs, sampled after low-dose radiotherapy plus immunotherapy. The receptors were gathered from a male donor with gallbladder cancer.

The chain links TRBV14 to TRBJ2-2; D gene uncertain. This CDR3 is built from 12 residues. Germline V gene lookup returns CDR1 SGHDN and CDR2 FVKESK. Trimming removed 1 base from V and 8 bases from J, with 5 bases in between. For the CDR3, the DNA is TGTGCCAGCAGCCAAGGTTCGGGGGAGCTGTTTTTT. Amino acids: CASSQGSGELFF.

The chain couples TRBV5-1 to TRBJ2-1; D may be TRBD1 (6 bases). V shed 0 bases and J shed 4 bases, with 20 bases lying between them. Looked up from germline, CDR1 is SGHRS and CDR2 is YFSETQ. CDR3 length equals 18 residues. This CDR3 reads CASSLVVPQGMGYNEQFF. CDR3 DNA sequence: TGCGCCAGCAGCTTGGTCGTTCCACAGGGAATGGGTTACAATGAGCAGTTCTTC.

The J gene is TRBJ2-1, the V gene TRBV5-1, with TRBD1 identical over 10 bases. Trimming removed 3 bases from V and 12 bases from J; junction bases left unmatched: 9. Germline V gives CDR1 SGHRS, CDR2 YFSETQ. The CDR3 extends over 14 amino acids. The CDR3 DNA reads as TGCGCCAGCAGCTCGGCGGGACAGGGGTACGGGCAGTTCTTC. This gives the protein CASSSAGQGYGQFF. The full variable domain, its missing parts supplied by reference TRBV5-1 and TRBJ2-1, is KAGVTQTPRYLIKTRGQQVTLSCSPISGHRSVSWYQQTPGQGLQFLFEYFSETQRNKGNFPGRFSGRQFSNSRSEMNVSTLELGDSALYLCASSSAGQGYGQFFGPGTRLTVL.

This clonotype was seen ten or more times. The CDR3 nucleotides are TGTGCCAGCAGCCAAGGACGGTTATCCTACGAGCAGTACTTC. Translated, it gives CASSQGRLSYEQYF. The chain employs TRBV3-1 and TRBJ2-7; D unclear. This CDR3 spans 14 amino acids. Trimming stripped 1 base from V and 1 base from J, with 8 bases between. Germline V gives CDR1 LGHDT, CDR2 YNNKEL (reference sequence).

The V call is TRBV28, the J call TRBJ2-7; 11 bases agree with TRBD2. The CDR3 covers 15 residues. V lost 5 bases, J lost 3 bases, and 6 bases stayed unmatched. Germline values: CDR1 MDHEN, CDR2 SYDVKM. The CDR3 DNA follows: TGTGCCAGCAGTCTGCTTGGACTAGCGGGCTACGAGCAGTACTTC. It specifies CASSLLGLAGYEQYF.

V is TRBV13 and J is TRBJ2-7; weak D call: TRBD1 (5 bases). Germline V gives CDR1 PRHDT, CDR2 FYEKMQ (reference sequence). With 3 bases removed from V and 4 bases from J, the gap between germline ends came to 7 bases. This CDR3 has 12 residues. This CDR3 reads CASSFSGYEQYF. The CDR3 nucleotides are TGTGCCAGCAGCTTTTCAGGGTACGAGCAGTACTTC.

This clonotype is medium-sized within its sample. The CDR3 nucleotides read TGTGCCACTCGACTCGAACGGGTTAGAGTCAATGAGCAGTTCTTC. This codes for CATRLERVRVNEQFF. The J gene is TRBJ2-1, the V gene TRBV28, with D unresolved. The CDR3 length is 15 residues. Germline-derived CDR1 and CDR2 are MDHEN and SYDVKM. V lost 10 bases, J lost 6 bases, and 22 bases lay in between.

This chain joins TRBV6-9 and TRBJ1-2, with 8 bases lining up with TRBD1. The CDR3 is 13 amino acids. Germline-derived CDR1 and CDR2 are MNHGY and SVAAGI. J was trimmed by 8 bases and V by 6 bases; bases with no gene match: 8. CDR3 nucleotides: TGTGCCAGCAGGGCCGGGACAGGAGGGGGCTACACCTTC. It codes for CASRAGTGGGYTF.

This chain connects TRBV11-2 to TRBJ2-4, with a tentative D call TRBD2 (6 bases). V lost 0 bases, J lost 7 bases, and 13 bases lay in between. This CDR3 region has 15 residues. Germline V gives CDR1 SGHAT, CDR2 FQNNGV. DNA for the CDR3: TGTGCCAGCAGCTTAGATGGGGGGTTCAGCAACATTCAGTACTTC. It translates to CASSLDGGFSNIQYF.

Many counts were recorded for this clonotype. This chain joins TRBV20-1 and TRBJ2-1; D possibly corresponds to TRBD2 (5 bases). Germline V CDR1 and CDR2: DFQATT, SNEGSKA (reference sequence). The CDR3 is 12 amino acids. V lost 4 bases and J lost 7, with 11 bases in between. The DNA for the CDR3 is TGCAGTGCTACGGAGGTGCGTAATGAGCAGTTCTTC. It yields the protein CSATEVRNEQFF.

The table lists this clonotype with many counts. This rearrangement joins TRBV19 to TRBJ1-5; D is uncertain. V was shortened by 7 bases and J by 1 base, with 14 bases between the two germline ends. Per germline, CDR1 LNHDA and CDR2 SQIVND (reference sequence). The CDR3 totals 15 residues. CDR3 nucleotides: TGTGCCAGTACCACTCCGACATGGAGCAATCAGCCCCAGCATTTT. Its protein is CASTTPTWSNQPQHF.

This clonotype was recorded many times. The chain uses TRBV10-2 and TRBJ2-3, with D unclear. The germline V gene encodes CDR1 WSHSY and CDR2 SAAADI. V shed 3 bases and J shed 3 bases, with 13 bases lying between them. The CDR3 runs to 15 residues. This CDR3 reads CASSDSPVGTDTQYF. In nucleotides, the CDR3 is TGCGCCAGCAGTGATAGCCCCGTAGGTACAGATACGCAGTATTTT.

This clonotype has ten or more counts. This chain joins TRBV7-3 and TRBJ2-1; a weak D match, TRBD2 (5 bases). CDR1 is SGHTA and CDR2 is FQGTGA in the germline V gene. This CDR3 comprises 13 residues. Deletions cut 6 bases from V and 7 bases from J, with 13 bases between. CDR3 nucleotide sequence: TGTGCCAGCAGTTCAGGAGGTGGGAATGAGCAGTTCTTC. Residues: CASSSGGGNEQFF.

This clonotype was recorded many times. The chain links TRBV7-9 to TRBJ2-1; 8 bases match TRBD2. This CDR3 region has 14 residues. Germline V gene lookup returns CDR1 SEHNR and CDR2 FQNEAQ (reference sequence). The ends lost 5 bases at V and 10 bases at J; junction bases unmatched: 10. The chain's CDR3 is CASSPVGGVGEQFF. The CDR3 DNA reads TGTGCCAGCAGCCCCGTCGGGGGGGTAGGCGAGCAGTTCTTC. Full variable domain (remainder filled in from reference TRBV7-9 and TRBJ2-1): DTGVSQNPRHKITKRGQNVTFRCDPISEHNRLYWYRQTLGQGPEFLTYFQNEAQLEKSRLLSDRFSAERPKGSFSTLEIQRTEQGDSAMYLCASSPVGGVGEQFFGPGTRLTVL.

This clonotype was observed a single time. The rearrangement joins TRBV2 to TRBJ2-7; 11 bases agree with TRBD1. The germline CDR1 and CDR2 sequences are SNHLY and FYNNEI. The CDR3 sequence is 14 residues long. The J segment lost 6 bases and the V segment lost 7 bases, leaving 8 bases of the junction unmatched. The CDR3 sequence: CASIRGQGAGEQYF. CDR3 coding DNA: TGTGCCAGCATCCGCGGACAGGGGGCCGGCGAGCAGTACTTC.

Ten or more counts support this clonotype. The V call is TRBV10-3, the J call TRBJ2-3, with D possibly TRBD1 on 6 matching bases. This CDR3 region has 14 residues. V was trimmed by 7 bases and J by 4 bases, leaving 15 bases between them. In germline, CDR1 is ENHRY, CDR2 SYGVKD. The CDR3 coding sequence is TGTGCCATCACCGGGACAAGTCGGGCAGATACGCAGTATTTT. This sequence encodes CAITGTSRADTQYF.

The rearrangement joins TRBV10-1 to TRBJ2-3; TRBD1 is a possible D gene (6 bases). CDR3 size: 15 residues. V was trimmed by 2 bases and J by 6 bases, leaving 15 bases between them. Germline V gene lookup returns CDR1 WNHNN and CDR2 SYGVQD (reference sequence). The chain's CDR3 is CASSEGGPEFDTQYF. CDR3 nucleotide sequence: TGCGCCAGCAGTGAGGGGGGCCCGGAATTCGATACGCAGTATTTT.

V gene TRBV28 combines with J gene TRBJ2-2; 7 bases line up with TRBD1. The CDR3 has 15 amino acids. Per the germline V gene, CDR1 is MDHEN and CDR2 is SYDVKM. Trimming cost V 7 bases and J 7 bases; bases outside gene matches: 12. CDR3 protein: CASNLPRGSIGELFF. DNA of the CDR3: TGTGCCAGCAATCTTCCCAGGGGGAGCATCGGGGAGCTGTTTTTT.

This clonotype appeared once. The chain recombines TRBV24-1 with TRBJ2-4, with 8 bases matching TRBD1. From germline, CDR1 is KGHDR and CDR2 SFDVKD. Trimming removed 3 bases from V and 8 bases from J; junction bases left unmatched: 8. The CDR3 loop spans 15 amino acids. The CDR3, as DNA: TGTGCCACCAGTGATCCGGGGACAGGTGGGGACATTCAGTACTTC. This translates into CATSDPGTGGDIQYF.

This clonotype was recorded once. This chain connects TRBV6-6 to TRBJ1-5, with a tentative D call TRBD1 (5 bases). The V gene lost 6 bases and the J gene lost 1 base, with 10 bases spanning the gap. CDR1 is MNHNY and CDR2 is SVGAGI in the germline V gene (reference sequence). This CDR3 is 14 amino acids long. CDR3 in amino acids: CASSPGTSNQPQHF. The DNA for the CDR3 is TGTGCCAGCAGCCCCGGGACCAGCAATCAGCCCCAGCATTTT.

This clonotype was seen a handful of times. The J gene is TRBJ2-1, the V gene TRBV12-3 or TRBV12-4, with TRBD2 matching 9 bases. V gave up 1 base and J gave up 7 bases; unmatched junction bases: 5. The CDR3 consists of 15 residues. The CDR3 DNA sequence: TGTGCCAGCAGTTTAGTATCTAGCGGGACAAATGAGCAGTTCTTC. This codes for CASSLVSSGTNEQFF.

As concerns this clonotype: A far larger clone is a single base away, which makes a read error likely. The gene calls are TRBV5-1 and TRBJ2-7; perhaps TRBD2 as D (5 bases). The J call is doubtful: the DNA matches TRBJ2-1 better. Germline V gene lookup returns CDR1 SGHRS and CDR2 YFSETQ. This CDR3 is built from 16 residues. CDR3: CASSCLSPRAYNEQFF. Here the CDR3 DNA reads TGCGCCAGCAGCTGTTTGAGCCCGAGGGCCTACAATGAGCAGTTCTTC.

This clonotype occurred once. The chain is built from TRBV20-1 and TRBJ2-2, with a possible D match to TRBD1 (5 bases). The V gene lost 6 bases and the J gene lost 3 bases, with 17 bases spanning the gap. The length of the CDR3 is 15 residues. Germline V gives CDR1 DFQATT, CDR2 SNEGSKA (reference sequence). In DNA form, the CDR3 reads TGCAGTGCGCCGCTTTTAGGGGATGACACCGGGGAGCTGTTTTTT. As protein: CSAPLLGDDTGELFF.

This rearrangement joins TRBV20-1 to TRBJ2-7; D gene unclear. The V gene's germline CDR1 is DFQATT and CDR2 SNEGSKA (reference sequence). CDR3 length: 15 amino acids. The V and J ends lost 5 bases and 4 bases respectively, with 21 bases between them. In nucleotides, the CDR3 is TGCAGTGCTCCCCGGACGGATAGGGATATTTACGAGCAGTACTTC. Its translation: CSAPRTDRDIYEQYF.

This clonotype was picked up a small number of times. V is TRBV6-1 and J is TRBJ2-1, with a possible D match to TRBD2 (6 bases). In germline, CDR1 is MNHNS, CDR2 SASEGT. The CDR3 is 12 residues long. V gave up 7 bases and J gave up 6 bases, with 10 bases separating them. CDR3 nucleotide sequence: TGTGCCAGCACGGGACTCCTCAATGAGCAGTTCTTC. This codes for CASTGLLNEQFF.